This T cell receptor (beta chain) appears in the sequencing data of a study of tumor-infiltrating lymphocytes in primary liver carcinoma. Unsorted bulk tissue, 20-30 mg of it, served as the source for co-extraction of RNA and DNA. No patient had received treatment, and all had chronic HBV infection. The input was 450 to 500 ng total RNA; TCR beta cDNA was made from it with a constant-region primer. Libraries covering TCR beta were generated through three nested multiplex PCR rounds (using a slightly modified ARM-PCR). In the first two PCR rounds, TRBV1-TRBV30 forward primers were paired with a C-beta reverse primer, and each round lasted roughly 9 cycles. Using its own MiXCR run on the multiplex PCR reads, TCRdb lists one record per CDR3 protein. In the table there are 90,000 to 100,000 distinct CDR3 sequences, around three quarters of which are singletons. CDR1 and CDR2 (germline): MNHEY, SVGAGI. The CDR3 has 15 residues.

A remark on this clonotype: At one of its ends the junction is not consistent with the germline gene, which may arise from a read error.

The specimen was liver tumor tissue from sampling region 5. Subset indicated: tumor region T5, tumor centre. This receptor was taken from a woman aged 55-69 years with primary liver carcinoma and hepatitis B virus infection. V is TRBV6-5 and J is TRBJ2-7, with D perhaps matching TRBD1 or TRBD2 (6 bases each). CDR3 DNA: TGTGCCAACAGTTGCCGGGGGCTACGCAGTAAAGGGCAGTACTTC. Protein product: CANSCRGLRSKGQYF.